Below are 15 T cell receptor beta chains sequenced from a single sample in a study of cytomegalovirus exposure and HLA in healthy donors. PCR primers comprised 60 Vbeta and 13 Jbeta primers. Using immunoSEQ multiplex PCR, the repertoire was profiled, and TCRdb retains in-frame clones only, with some absent. The table includes around 150,000 clones, almost 80% detected once. Sequenced input: PBMCs. These receptors all stem from a woman aged 45-59 years in good health and CMV-seropositive.

The chain is built from TRBV5-1 and TRBJ2-5; 7 positions match TRBD1. Germline-derived CDR1 and CDR2 are SGHRS and YFSETQ. The CDR3 is 14 residues long. J lost 5 bases, V lost 6 bases, and 10 bases had no gene match. This chain's CDR3 is CASTPQGRGETQYF. CDR3 sequence (DNA): TGCGCCAGCACTCCCCAGGGCAGGGGGGAGACCCAGTACTTC.

This rearrangement joins TRBV7-2 to TRBJ1-5; D perhaps matches TRBD1 (6 bases). Germline lookup yields CDR1 SGHTA and CDR2 FQGNSA. Trimming removed 0 bases at V and 1 base at J, with 16 bases between. The CDR3 contains 18 residues. CDR3 sequence reads: CASSLAPRGGPSNQPQHF. For the CDR3, the DNA is TGTGCCAGCAGCTTAGCGCCGAGGGGGGGCCCGAGCAATCAGCCCCAGCATTTT.

V gene TRBV2 combines with J gene TRBJ2-6; a weak D match, TRBD1 (5 bases). Trimming took off 3 bases at V and 1 base at J, with 16 bases between the two ends. The CDR3 has 18 amino acids. The germline gives CDR1 SNHLY, CDR2 FYNNEI. The CDR3 DNA reads TGTGCCAGCAGTGAGATAGGGGTTACTCGATCTGGGGCCAACGTCCTGACTTTC. Translation gives CASSEIGVTRSGANVLTF.

The rearrangement joins TRBV13 to TRBJ1-1, with unresolved D. This CDR3 is 16 amino acids long. The V gene's germline CDR1 is PRHDT and CDR2 FYEKMQ (reference sequence). Trimming left V 5 bases short and J 1 base short, with 17 bases between. The DNA for the CDR3 is TGTGCCAGCAGCCCCACCCAATTAACAGAGAACACTGAAGCTTTCTTT. Its translation: CASSPTQLTENTEAFF.

There are a few counts of this clone. V is TRBV6-5 and J is TRBJ2-7, with D tentatively TRBD1 (6 bases). The CDR3 runs to 13 residues. The germline V and J ends were trimmed by 2 bases and 6 bases, with 11 bases remaining between them. Per germline, CDR1 MNHEY and CDR2 SVGAGI. CDR3 in amino acids: CASSYRDIGEQYF. Written as DNA, the CDR3 is TGTGCCAGCAGTTACCGGGACATTGGCGAGCAGTACTTC.

This chain joins TRBV28 and TRBJ2-1, with 11 positions matching TRBD2. The CDR3 has 19 residues. Germline V gives CDR1 MDHEN, CDR2 SYDVKM. Trimming took 5 bases from V and 0 from J; bases not matched to a gene: 12. CDR3 coding DNA: TGTGCCAGCAGTCCGATAGCGGGAGGGCCGATGAGCTCCTACAATGAGCAGTTCTTC. Protein product: CASSPIAGGPMSSYNEQFF.

The chain links TRBV10-2 to TRBJ1-6, with a possible D match to TRBD1 (6 bases). V lost 6 bases, J lost 0 bases, and 6 bases lay in between. CDR3 length: 14 residues. Germline-derived CDR1 and CDR2 are WSHSY and SAAADI. The CDR3 is CASSRGSYNSPLHF. The CDR3, as DNA: TGCGCCAGCAGCAGGGGCTCCTATAATTCACCCCTCCACTTT.

The J gene is TRBJ1-2, the V gene TRBV6-1, with D perhaps matching TRBD1 (6 bases). The length of the CDR3 is 13 residues. Trimming took off 0 bases at V and 6 bases at J, with 8 bases between the two ends. Germline loops: CDR1 MNHNS, CDR2 SASEGT. The chain's CDR3 is CASSEARGNGYTF. The CDR3 DNA follows: TGTGCCAGCAGTGAAGCAAGGGGGAATGGCTACACCTTC.

The chain employs TRBV9 and TRBJ2-3, with D unresolved. This CDR3 comprises 14 residues. Germline V gene data show CDR1 as SGDLS and CDR2 as YYNGEE. Between the trimmed V and J ends, which lost 3 bases and 2 bases, there was a span of 10 bases. CDR3 sequence: CASSEAGVTDTQYF. The CDR3 nucleotides read TGTGCCAGCAGCGAAGCAGGCGTCACAGATACGCAGTATTTT.

The CDR3 bases are TGCGCCAGCAAAGGGACAGCCCTCTACGAGCAGTACTTC. Protein: CASKGTALYEQYF. The rearrangement uses TRBV5-1 and TRBJ2-7; 7 nucleotides line up with TRBD1. Germline CDR1 and CDR2: SGHRS and YFSETQ. With 6 bases clipped from V and 3 bases from J, the junction kept 6 bases outside the gene matches. The CDR3 is made up of 13 amino acids.

V usage is TRBV25-1 and J usage is TRBJ2-1; possibly TRBD2 for D (6 bases). The germline V gene encodes CDR1 MGHDK and CDR2 SYGVNS. The CDR3 extends over 11 amino acids. V lost 6 bases, J lost 7 bases, and 7 bases lay in between. The CDR3 DNA follows: TGTGCCAGCAGGGGGAGGAATGAGCAGTTCTTC. This gives the protein CASRGRNEQFF.

The chain employs TRBV4-2 and TRBJ2-7, with TRBD1 matching 9 bases. CDR1 and CDR2 from the germline V gene are LGHNA and YNFKEQ. Trimming at V came to 4 bases and at J to 3 bases, leaving 10 bases not matched to a gene. The CDR3 length is 16 residues. CDR3 coding DNA: TGTGCCAGCAGCCGGTCCAGGACAGGGGCGGACTACGAGCAGTACTTC. Protein product: CASSRSRTGADYEQYF.

The rearrangement links TRBV28 to TRBJ1-5, with D perhaps matching TRBD1 (5 bases). V lost 8 bases, J lost 4 bases, and 12 bases lay in between. The CDR3 runs to 13 residues. In germline, CDR1 is MDHEN, CDR2 SYDVKM. CDR3 loop: CASCKQANQPQHF. DNA of the CDR3: TGTGCCAGCTGCAAACAGGCGAATCAGCCCCAGCATTTT.

A few counts support this clone. The chain uses TRBV9 and TRBJ2-1; D is undetermined. V was trimmed by 3 bases and J by 2 bases, leaving 6 bases between them. The germline V gene has CDR1 SGDLS and CDR2 YYNGEE. This CDR3 has 13 residues. The CDR3 region is CASSELAYNEQFF. The CDR3 DNA sequence: TGTGCCAGCAGCGAGCTGGCCTACAATGAGCAGTTCTTC.

The CDR3 nucleotides are TGTGCCAGCTCCCAGCGGGGGGGCACAGATACGCAGTATTTT. Its protein product is CASSQRGGTDTQYF. The chain is built from TRBV25-1 and TRBJ2-3; TRBD2 agrees at 9 bases. The length of the CDR3 is 14 residues. CDR1 and CDR2 (germline): MGHDK, SYGVNS. V shed 8 bases and J 1 base; nucleotides not matched to a gene: 4.